Listed here are 14 T cell receptor beta chains from one sample, sequenced in a study of identical twins listed by TCRdb under 2016. Libraries came from 5' RACE. The sample was run on an Illumina HiSeq 2000. The public reads were reanalyzed by TCRdb: fastp trimming at Q25, MiXCR alignment, in-frame beta chains only. For every CDR3 protein sequence, its rows merge into one entry that carries the most common genes and DNA. In all, the sample holds 450,000 or so distinct CDR3 sequences, and under 20% of those were seen once. The ten largest account for about 12% of the sample. Sequencing was performed on naive T cells sorted from blood. The cell subset or site label, read with the paper, signifies: cells isolated with a human naive T-cell isolation kit. The receptors shown here come from a man in his fifties in good health.

This clonotype was found many times. The J gene is TRBJ2-1, the V gene TRBV21-1; TRBD2, as called in the table, went unchecked against the DNA. TRBV21-1 is termed a pseudogene. The CDR3 is 15 amino acids. In DNA, the CDR3 is TGTGCCATCACCGGGGCTAGTAAACGGTACAATGAGCAGTTCTTC. It yields the protein CAITGASKRYNEQFF.

This chain joins TRBV10-3 and TRBJ2-4; 14 bases fit TRBD2. CDR1 is ENHRY and CDR2 is SYGVKD in the germline V gene. V shed 6 bases, J shed 7 bases, and the junction held 14 bases outside the gene matches. The CDR3 runs to 18 residues. The CDR3 DNA is TGTGCCATCAGCGACCCGGGACTAGCGGGAGAGGAGACGAACATTCAGTACTTC. Protein sequence: CAISDPGLAGEETNIQYF.

This clonotype was picked up many times. The chain joins TRBV20-1 to TRBJ1-6, with D unclear. CDR1 and CDR2 from the germline V gene are DFQATT and SNEGSKA (reference sequence). The CDR3 length is 13 residues. The V end lost 2 bases, the J end lost 8 bases, and 10 bases lay between the germline ends. The CDR3 spells CSARSQSDSPLHF. The DNA of the CDR3 is TGCAGTGCTAGATCCCAGTCCGATTCACCCCTCCACTTT.

This clonotype was seen a few times. V is TRBV20-1 and J is TRBJ2-5; no definite D call. Germline values: CDR1 DFQATT, CDR2 SNEGSKA (reference sequence). This CDR3 has 14 amino acids. V gave up 4 bases and J gave up 5 bases, with 17 bases separating them. The CDR3, as DNA: TGCAGTGCTATCCCCGGAAACGGCCGGGAGACCCAGTACTTC. As protein: CSAIPGNGRETQYF.

This clonotype came up many times. The V gene is TRBV29-1, the J gene TRBJ2-1; D possibly corresponds to TRBD2 (6 bases). V lost 5 bases and J 9 bases, leaving 14 bases between the germline ends. Per germline, CDR1 SQVTM and CDR2 ANQGSEA. The CDR3 has 12 residues. CDR3 residues: CSVSRGRGEQFF. The CDR3 nucleotides are TGCAGCGTTTCCCGTGGGCGGGGTGAGCAGTTCTTC.

Only a few counts were recorded for this clonotype. This rearrangement joins TRBV28 to TRBJ2-1; D not certain. The CDR3 has 16 amino acids. CDR1 is MDHEN, CDR2 SYDVKM, per germline. Trimming removed 6 bases from V and 0 bases from J, with 15 bases in between. In nucleotides, the CDR3 is TGTGCCAGCAGACGCCGACCCACGAGCTCCTACAATGAGCAGTTCTTC. Protein sequence: CASRRRPTSSYNEQFF. Together with reference TRBV28 and TRBJ2-1, the CDR3 gives the full variable domain: DVKVTQSSRYLVKRTGEKVFLECVQDMDHENMFWYRQDPGLGLRLIYFSYDVKMKEKGDIPEGYSVSREKKERFSLILESASTNQTSMYLCASRRRPTSSYNEQFFGPGTRLTVL.

This clonotype has at least ten counts. The gene calls are TRBV4-3 and TRBJ1-5, with 8 bases that match TRBD1. Trimming removed 0 bases from V and 5 bases from J; junction bases left unmatched: 6. The CDR3 runs 16 residues. Germline lookup yields CDR1 LGHNA and CDR2 YSLEER. CDR3 in amino acids: CASSQERTGKYQPQHF. CDR3 bases: TGCGCCAGCAGCCAAGAAAGGACAGGGAAGTATCAGCCCCAGCATTTT.

The J gene is TRBJ2-3, the V gene TRBV9; D remains ambiguous. Trimming took 0 bases from V and 8 from J, leaving 4 bases between them. Germline CDR1 SGDLS, CDR2 YYNGEE. The CDR3 is 11 residues long. The CDR3 nucleotides are TGTGCCAGCAGCGTAGACGGTACGCAGTATTTT. It yields the protein CASSVDGTQYF.

This clonotype appeared once. The V and J genes are TRBV14 and TRBJ2-7, with 8 bases aligning to TRBD1. V was pared by 6 bases and J by 5 bases, with 9 bases of the junction left unmatched. Per the germline V gene, CDR1 is SGHDN and CDR2 is FVKESK. The length of the CDR3 is 14 residues. CDR3 amino acids: CASSWSGGYNEQYF. CDR3 nucleotide sequence: TGTGCCAGCAGTTGGTCAGGGGGCTATAACGAGCAGTACTTC.

The chain carries TRBV7-9 and TRBJ1-3, with TRBD1 as a possible D gene (5 bases). Germline V CDR1 and CDR2: SEHNR, FQNEAQ (reference sequence). There are 16 residues in the CDR3. Trimming left V 3 bases short and J 1 base short, with 13 bases between. Here the CDR3 reads CASSLETSGSGNTIYF. The CDR3 bases are TGTGCCAGCAGCTTGGAGACCTCAGGGTCTGGAAACACCATATATTTT.

This clonotype was recorded a few times. The J gene is TRBJ1-1, the V gene TRBV28; possibly TRBD1 for D (5 bases). The CDR3 totals 13 residues. V was cut by 7 bases and J by 0 bases, with 9 bases left in between. Germline CDR1 reads MDHEN; CDR2 reads SYDVKM. The CDR3 region has the DNA TGTGCCAGCATAGACAGAGTGAACACTGAAGCTTTCTTT. Amino acids: CASIDRVNTEAFF.

At least ten counts were recorded for this clonotype. The chain joins TRBV12-3 or TRBV12-4 to TRBJ1-1, with unresolved D. The CDR3 length is 12 residues. V was shortened by 6 bases and J by 4 bases, with 9 bases between the two germline ends. Here the CDR3 reads CASSFAVTEAFF. The CDR3 DNA reads TGTGCCAGCAGCTTTGCTGTCACTGAAGCTTTCTTT.

This clonotype was seen only a few times. This rearrangement joins TRBV7-2 to TRBJ2-3, with D perhaps TRBD1 or TRBD2 (7 bases each). Germline CDR1 reads SGHTA; CDR2 reads FQGNSA. The V and J ends lost 5 bases and 2 bases respectively, with 17 bases between them. This CDR3 is built from 16 residues. In DNA form, the CDR3 reads TGTGCCAGCAGCCCACAGGGGACTATTCACACAGATACGCAGTATTTT. Its translation is CASSPQGTIHTDTQYF. The whole variable domain, remainder taken from reference TRBV7-2 and TRBJ2-3, is GAGVSQSPSNKVTEKGKDVELRCDPISGHTALYWYRQSLGQGLEFLIYFQGNSAPDKSGLPSDRFSAERTGGSVSTLTIQRTQQEDSAVYLCASSPQGTIHTDTQYFGPGTRLTVL.

This clonotype was detected many times. The genes are TRBV27 and TRBJ2-3, with 10 bases aligning to TRBD2. The CDR3 is made up of 15 amino acids. Trimming cost V 5 bases and J 2 bases; bases outside gene matches: 4. Germline lookup yields CDR1 MNHEY and CDR2 SMNVEV (reference sequence). CDR3 region: CASSPLAGVTDTQYF. DNA of the CDR3: TGTGCCAGCAGTCCGCTAGCGGGGGTCACAGATACGCAGTATTTT.